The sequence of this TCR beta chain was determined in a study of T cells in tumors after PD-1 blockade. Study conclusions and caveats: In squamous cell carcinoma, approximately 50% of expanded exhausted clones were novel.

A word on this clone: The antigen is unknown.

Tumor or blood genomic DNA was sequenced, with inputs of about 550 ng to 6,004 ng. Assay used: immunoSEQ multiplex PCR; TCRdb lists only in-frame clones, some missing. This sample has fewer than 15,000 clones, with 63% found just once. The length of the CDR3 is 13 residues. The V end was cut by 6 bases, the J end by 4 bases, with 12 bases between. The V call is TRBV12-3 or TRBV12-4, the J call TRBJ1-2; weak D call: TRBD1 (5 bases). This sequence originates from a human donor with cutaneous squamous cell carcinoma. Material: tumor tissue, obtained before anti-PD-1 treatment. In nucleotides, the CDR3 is TGTGCCAGCAGGCCTCGGGGGAGCTATGGCTACACCTTC. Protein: CASRPRGSYGYTF.